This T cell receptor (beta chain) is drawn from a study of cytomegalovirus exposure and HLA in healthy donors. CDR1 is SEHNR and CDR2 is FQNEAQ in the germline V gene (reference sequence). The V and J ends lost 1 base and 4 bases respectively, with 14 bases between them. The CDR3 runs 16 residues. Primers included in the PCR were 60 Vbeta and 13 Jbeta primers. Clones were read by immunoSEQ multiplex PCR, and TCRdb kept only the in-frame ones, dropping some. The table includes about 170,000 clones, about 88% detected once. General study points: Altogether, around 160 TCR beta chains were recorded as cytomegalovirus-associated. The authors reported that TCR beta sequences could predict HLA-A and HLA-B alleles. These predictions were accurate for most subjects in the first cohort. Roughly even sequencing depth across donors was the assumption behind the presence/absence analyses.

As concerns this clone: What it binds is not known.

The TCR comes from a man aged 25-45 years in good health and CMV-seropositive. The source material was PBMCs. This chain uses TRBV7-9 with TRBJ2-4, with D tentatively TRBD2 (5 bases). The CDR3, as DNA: TGTGCCAGCAGCTTAGGGACTTTGGGCGGGAAAAACATTCAGTACTTC. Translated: CASSLGTLGGKNIQYF.